This TCR beta chain stems from a study of T cell responses to AZD1222 COVID-19 vaccine. The analysis combined second doses at about 4 or about 12 weeks. The V and J ends lost 2 bases and 4 bases respectively, with 6 bases between them. The CDR3 covers 13 residues. CDR1 and CDR2 (germline): SGDLS, YYNGEE. The assay was immunoSEQ multiplex PCR, and TCRdb's table has in-frame clones only and misses some. The data hold roughly 100,000 clones, with 80% to 95% observed a single time. Whole-study results and caveats: Two AZD1222 doses significantly raised spike-specific TCR breadth and depth over controls.

About this clone itself: Its antigen is not identified.

This chain joins TRBV9 and TRBJ2-2, with D hard to call. The sequence came from an adult who received the AZD1222 COVID-19 vaccine. The specimen comprised peripheral blood, sampled 28 days after the second AZD1222 dose. This CDR3 reads CASSVRPTGELFF. The DNA for the CDR3 is TGTGCCAGCAGCGTTAGGCCCACCGGGGAGCTGTTTTTT.